The entry below gives a single TCR beta chain sequence along with its context. No antigen is known for it. No clone much larger than this one lies a single base away; base qualities are absent. The data derive from a study of Ad26.COV2.S vaccination and SARS-CoV-2 variants (dated by TCRdb to the early 2020s). Broadly, across the study: Vaccine-arm donors were drawn from COV1001, a multicentre, randomized, double-blind, placebo-controlled phase I-IIa trial of Ad26.COV2.S in healthy adults. TCRbeta repertoire sequencing was used to assess the specificity and breadth of SARS-CoV-2-reactive T cell receptors after Ad26.COV2.S vaccination. Trial participants were randomized into five groups of five: low-dose or high-dose Ad26.COV2.S given once or twice, or placebo on both occasions. Investigators did not know the trial group allocation while performing experiments and assessing outcomes. A total of around 32 samples were included in the TCR-sequenced set, comprising approximately 20 Ad26.COV2.S vaccine recipients, 5 placebo recipients and 8 SARS-CoV-2 convalescent individuals. Dosing of Ad26.COV2.S was intramuscular, at either 5x10^10 or 1x10^11 viral particles, delivered as one shot or as two shots spaced 56 days apart. The full study reports these points: The authors noted that the TCR breadth and depth analyses may have underestimated total T cell responses. After vaccination, spike-specific CD8+ and CD4+ T cell responses were reported to show substantial breadth. Higher spike-specific TCR breadth was observed in Ad26.COV2.S recipients than in placebo recipients (P = 0.0014). The study was not powered for comparison of responses between vaccine doses or regimens. Vaccine and placebo recipients had comparable non-spike TCR breadth, which fits with the vaccine containing only spike.

Via the germline V gene, CDR1 is SGDLS and CDR2 YYNGEE. Here V drops 2 bases and J drops 6 bases, and the junction holds 8 bases not matched to any gene. The CDR3 has 15 amino acids, counting the end cysteine and phenylalanine. Just the 45-base CDR3 DNA is kept, in frame starting at base 1. TCRbeta CDR3 regions were sequenced with the immunoSEQ Assay. After extraction, genomic DNA underwent amplification by bias-controlled multiplex PCR, followed by high-throughput sequencing. For the original study's pipeline: To quantify the absolute abundance of each unique TCRbeta CDR3 region, sequences were collapsed and filtered. Usable DNA was measured by amplifying reference genes present in all nucleated cells, and TCRbeta template counts were normalized to that usable DNA to estimate T cell fraction. Repertoire TCRs were annotated as SARS-CoV-2-specific when V gene, CDR3 amino acid sequence and J gene were exactly matched to a known reactive TCR set. The reference SARS-CoV-2 TCR set came from MIRA and was filtered for enrichment in COVID-19-positive ImmuneCODE repertoires, removing public or cross-reactive TCRs. Drawing on the MIRA antigens, annotated TCRs were analysed further at the level of specific ORF or position within ORF. Breadth was defined as the number of annotated unique rearrangements divided by the total number of unique productive rearrangements, and depth was defined as the summed frequency of the annotated unique rearrangements. Two-sided Wilcoxon rank-sum tests were used to compare TCR breadth between groups. The table comes from immuneACCESS by way of TCRdb, which keeps in-frame sequences with V and J called. Part of the clones is missing from these tables; in studies checked, under half for an unresolved V gene and the rest for unknown reasons. V and J calls and clone size are as listed in that table; D and trimming were resolved from the DNA. This sample holds about 320,000 clones; 70% to 90% were observed only once. The top ten hold 2.1% of the sample.

The meaning of the sample's treatment or condition label: 15 to 20 received Ad26.COV2.S at low or high dose, single or two shots; 5 received placebo; per-sample allocation not given. Repertoires of vaccine and placebo recipients were sequenced from samples taken on day 63 after the first injection. Between 29 July and 7 August 2020, Cohort 1b enrolled about 27 adults aged 18-55 years at one site in Boston, USA. Ad26.COV2.S consisted of a replication-incompetent adenovirus type 26 vector by which a prefusion-stabilized SARS-CoV-2 spike protein from the original Wuhan strain was expressed. This receptor was obtained from a person between 18 and 60 years old who received the Ad26.COV2.S COVID-19 vaccine or a placebo. The V gene is TRBV9 and the J gene is TRBJ2-7, with 10 junctional bases fitting TRBD1. Material: peripheral blood, obtained in a trial of Ad26.COV2.S vaccine versus placebo. The DNA is as follows: TGTGCCAGCAGCGTTATGGGACAGGGGCCGGCCGAGCAGTACTTC. Its coded protein is CASSVMGQGPAEQYF.